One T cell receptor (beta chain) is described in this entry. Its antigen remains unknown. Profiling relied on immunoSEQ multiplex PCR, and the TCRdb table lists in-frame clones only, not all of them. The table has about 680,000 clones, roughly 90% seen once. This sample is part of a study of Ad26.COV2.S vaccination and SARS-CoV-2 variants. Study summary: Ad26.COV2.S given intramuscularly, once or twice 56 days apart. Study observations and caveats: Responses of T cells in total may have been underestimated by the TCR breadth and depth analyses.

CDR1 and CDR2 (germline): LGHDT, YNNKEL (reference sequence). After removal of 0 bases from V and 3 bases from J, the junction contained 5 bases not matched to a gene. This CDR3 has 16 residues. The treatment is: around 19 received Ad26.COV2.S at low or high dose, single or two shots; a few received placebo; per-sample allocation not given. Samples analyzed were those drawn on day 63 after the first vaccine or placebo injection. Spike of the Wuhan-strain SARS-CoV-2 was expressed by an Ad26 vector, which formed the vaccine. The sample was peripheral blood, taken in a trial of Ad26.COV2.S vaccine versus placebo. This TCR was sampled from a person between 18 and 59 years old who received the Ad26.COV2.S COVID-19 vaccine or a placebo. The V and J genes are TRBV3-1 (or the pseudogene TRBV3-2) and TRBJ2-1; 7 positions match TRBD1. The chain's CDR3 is CASSQDSGGNYNEQFF. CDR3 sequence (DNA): TGTGCCAGCAGCCAAGATTCAGGGGGAAACTACAATGAGCAGTTCTTC.